This T cell receptor (beta chain) was captured in a study of CD8 T cells in ankylosing spondylitis. The study's findings and limits: One TCR beta motif, made up of several highly homologous variants, appeared characteristic of ankylosing spondylitis blood.

As the method for making TCR beta libraries, quantitative 5'-RACE with molecular barcodes was used. One entry per CDR3 protein results from TCRdb running MiXCR on the 5' RACE reads. The sample contains 30,000 to 40,000 distinct CDR3 sequences, about 9.3% of which appear only once. About this clonotype: The antigen remains undetermined.

The V gene's germline CDR1 is MNHEY and CDR2 SVGAGI. With 5 bases removed from V and 1 base from J, the gap between germline ends came to 6 bases. CDR3 size: 12 residues. The TCR originated in a male donor with ankylosing spondylitis or in good health (not recorded which). The V call is TRBV6-5, the J call TRBJ2-7; D is unresolved. Sequenced sample: blood, either unsorted or a sorted T cell fraction (not recorded which). CDR3 nucleotide sequence: TGTGCCAGCAGTGCCAGATCCTACGAGCAGTACTTC. Translating gives CASSARSYEQYF.